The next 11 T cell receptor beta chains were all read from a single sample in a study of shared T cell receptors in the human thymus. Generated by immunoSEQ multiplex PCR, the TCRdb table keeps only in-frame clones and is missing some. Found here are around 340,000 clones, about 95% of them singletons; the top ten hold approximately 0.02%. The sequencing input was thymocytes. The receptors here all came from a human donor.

Here the CDR3 DNA reads TGTGCCAGCAGCGCCGGACGGGACGAACTTAATCAGCCCCAGCATTTT. Encoded protein: CASSAGRDELNQPQHF. This sequence joins TRBV28 and TRBJ1-5; D may be TRBD1 (5 bases). Germline V gene lookup returns CDR1 MDHEN and CDR2 SYDVKM. V was trimmed by 6 bases and J by 4 bases, leaving 19 bases between them. The CDR3 spans 16 residues.

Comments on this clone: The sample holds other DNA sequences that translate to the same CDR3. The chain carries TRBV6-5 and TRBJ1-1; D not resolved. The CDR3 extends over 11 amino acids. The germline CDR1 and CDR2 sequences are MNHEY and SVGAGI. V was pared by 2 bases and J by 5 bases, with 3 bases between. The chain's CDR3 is CASSYGTEAFF. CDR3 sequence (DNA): TGTGCCAGCAGTTACGGGACTGAAGCTTTCTTT.

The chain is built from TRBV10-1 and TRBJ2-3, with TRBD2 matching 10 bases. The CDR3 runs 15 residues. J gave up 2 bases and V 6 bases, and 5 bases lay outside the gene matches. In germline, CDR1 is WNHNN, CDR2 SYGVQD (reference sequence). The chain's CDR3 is CASSGTSAYTDTQYF. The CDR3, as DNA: TGCGCCAGCAGCGGGACTAGCGCATACACAGATACGCAGTATTTT.

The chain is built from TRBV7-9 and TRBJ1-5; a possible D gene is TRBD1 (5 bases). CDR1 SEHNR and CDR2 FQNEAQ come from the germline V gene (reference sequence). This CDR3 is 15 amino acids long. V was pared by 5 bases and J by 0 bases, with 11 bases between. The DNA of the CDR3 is TGTGCCAGCAGCCCGGGGACCCATAGCAATCAGCCCCAGCATTTT. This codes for CASSPGTHSNQPQHF.

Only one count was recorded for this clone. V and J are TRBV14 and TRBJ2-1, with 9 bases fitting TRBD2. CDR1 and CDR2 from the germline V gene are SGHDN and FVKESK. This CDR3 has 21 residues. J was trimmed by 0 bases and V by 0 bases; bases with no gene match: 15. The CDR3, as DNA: TGTGCCAGCAGCCAAGATTTCCTCTATCTTAGACTAGCGGACTCCTACAATGAGCAGTTCTTC. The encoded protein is CASSQDFLYLRLADSYNEQFF.

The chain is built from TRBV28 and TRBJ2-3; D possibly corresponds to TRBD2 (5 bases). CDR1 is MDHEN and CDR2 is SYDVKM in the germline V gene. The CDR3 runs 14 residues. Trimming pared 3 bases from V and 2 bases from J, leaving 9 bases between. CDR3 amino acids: CASSFRETTDTQYF. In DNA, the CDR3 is TGTGCCAGCAGTTTCCGGGAAACCACAGATACGCAGTATTTT.

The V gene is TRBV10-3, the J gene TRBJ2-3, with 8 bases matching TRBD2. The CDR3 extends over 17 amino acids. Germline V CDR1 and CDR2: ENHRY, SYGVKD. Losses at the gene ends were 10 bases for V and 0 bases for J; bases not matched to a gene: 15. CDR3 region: CASEAVAGLTSTDTQYF. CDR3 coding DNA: TGTGCCAGCGAGGCAGTAGCGGGGTTAACTAGCACAGATACGCAGTATTTT.

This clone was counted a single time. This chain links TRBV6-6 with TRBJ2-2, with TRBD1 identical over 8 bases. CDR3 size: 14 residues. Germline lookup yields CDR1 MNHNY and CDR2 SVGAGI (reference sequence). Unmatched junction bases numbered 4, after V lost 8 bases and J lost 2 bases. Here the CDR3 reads CASVQGANTGELFF. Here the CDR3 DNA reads TGTGCCAGCGTGCAGGGGGCCAACACCGGGGAGCTGTTTTTT.

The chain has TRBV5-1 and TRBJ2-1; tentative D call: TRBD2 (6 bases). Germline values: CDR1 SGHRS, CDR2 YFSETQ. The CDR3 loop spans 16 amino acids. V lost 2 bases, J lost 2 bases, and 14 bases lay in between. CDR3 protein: CASSFRAGSAYNEQFF. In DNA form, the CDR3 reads TGCGCCAGCAGCTTCAGAGCGGGTTCCGCCTACAATGAGCAGTTCTTC.

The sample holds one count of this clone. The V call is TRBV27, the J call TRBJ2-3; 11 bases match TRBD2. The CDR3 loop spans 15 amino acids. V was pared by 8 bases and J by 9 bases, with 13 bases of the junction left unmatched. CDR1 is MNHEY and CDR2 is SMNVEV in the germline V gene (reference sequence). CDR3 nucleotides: TGTGCCAGCCTCTTCGCGAACCCTAGCGGGAGGACGCAGTATTTT. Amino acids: CASLFANPSGRTQYF.

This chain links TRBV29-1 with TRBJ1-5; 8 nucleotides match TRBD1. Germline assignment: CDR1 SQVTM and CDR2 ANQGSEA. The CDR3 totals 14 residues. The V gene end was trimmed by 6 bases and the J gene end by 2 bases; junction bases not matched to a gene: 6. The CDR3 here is CSVRTGTRNQPQHF. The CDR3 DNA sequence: TGCAGCGTCAGGACAGGGACTCGCAATCAGCCCCAGCATTTT.